One and the same sample provided the 16 T cell receptor beta chains below, sequenced in a study of neoadjuvant anti-PD-1 for oral cavity cancer. Time point reported: after neoadjuvant nivolumab, at surgical resection. The data were produced by immunoSEQ multiplex PCR, yet TCRdb's version contains in-frame clones alone and is incomplete. The data hold approximately 15,000 clones, with under 80% observed a single time. The sample here was PBMCs, taken after nivolumab (anti-PD-1) treatment. These receptors all stem from a person between 40 and 85 years old with oral cavity squamous cell carcinoma.

As DNA, the CDR3 is TGTGCCAGTAGCCCCTGGACAAGCTGGAGCAATCAGCCCCAGCATTTT. It yields the protein CASSPWTSWSNQPQHF. The genes are TRBV19 and TRBJ1-5; D may be TRBD1 (5 bases). V was clipped by 6 bases and J by 1 base, with 16 bases between them. CDR1 and CDR2 (germline): LNHDA, SQIVND (reference sequence). This CDR3 is built from 16 residues.

The V call is TRBV19, the J call TRBJ2-7; 7 nucleotides agree with TRBD2. The CDR3 has 15 amino acids. J lost 2 bases, V lost 6 bases, and 10 bases had no gene match. CDR1 LNHDA and CDR2 SQIVND come from the germline V gene (reference sequence). The CDR3 nucleotides are TGTGCCAGTAGCAGGGTCGGGGGGAAGACCTACGAGCAGTACTTC. Protein: CASSRVGGKTYEQYF.

This sequence joins TRBV30 and TRBJ2-7, with unresolved D. Deletions cut 3 bases from V and 3 bases from J, with 15 bases between. The CDR3 is 14 residues long. Germline CDR1 GTSNPN, CDR2 SVGIG (reference sequence). For the CDR3, the DNA is TGTGCCTGGAGCCTAGGGATCGGCAACTACGAGCAGTACTTC. Its protein is CAWSLGIGNYEQYF.

The chain employs TRBV28 and TRBJ2-2, with 7 bases matching TRBD2. J lost 4 bases, V lost 7 bases, and 9 bases had no gene match. The CDR3 is 15 residues long. Germline V lookup: CDR1 MDHEN, CDR2 SYDVKM. The CDR3 DNA reads as TGTGCCAGCATCTCCGGGGGGTCGGTCACCGGGGAGCTGTTTTTT. This gives the protein CASISGGSVTGELFF.

In its sample, this clone was seen a few times. V is TRBV7-9 and J is TRBJ1-1; D may be TRBD1 (5 bases). The CDR3 covers 17 residues. V was pared by 1 base and J by 1 base, with 16 bases between. Germline V gene sequence: CDR1 SEHNR, CDR2 FQNEAQ (reference sequence). The CDR3 DNA reads TGTGCCAGCAGCTTAGATTATCTGGGGGGGACGAACACTGAAGCTTTCTTT. It specifies CASSLDYLGGTNTEAFF.

This clone has a single count. The V gene is TRBV6-5, the J gene TRBJ2-3; 9 positions match TRBD2. CDR3 size: 16 residues. Germline V gene lookup returns CDR1 MNHEY and CDR2 SVGAGI. V trimming: 2 bases; J trimming: 2 bases; junction bases outside the gene matches: 5. The CDR3 DNA sequence: TGTGCCAGCAGTTACGGAGCGGGGGGCCCCACAGATACGCAGTATTTT. This encodes CASSYGAGGPTDTQYF.

V gene TRBV5-1 combines with J gene TRBJ2-1; 13 positions agree with TRBD2. Germline V CDR1 and CDR2: SGHRS, YFSETQ. V lost 4 bases and J lost 1; bases outside the gene matches: 5. The CDR3 sequence is 17 residues long. CDR3 sequence (DNA): TGCGCCAGCAGCATAAGACTAGCGGGAGGTTCCTACAATGAGCAGTTCTTC. Translating it yields CASSIRLAGGSYNEQFF.

This sequence joins TRBV2 and TRBJ2-2; 11 nucleotides line up with TRBD2. CDR3 length: 15 amino acids. Losses at the gene ends were 4 bases for V and 6 bases for J; bases not matched to a gene: 4. Germline CDR1 SNHLY, CDR2 FYNNEI. In DNA, the CDR3 is TGTGCCAGCAGTGTTCTAGCGGGAGGATCCGGGGAGCTGTTTTTT. It encodes CASSVLAGGSGELFF.

In DNA, the CDR3 is TGCAGCGTTAGCAGGGCCGGCGAGACCCAGTACTTC. This codes for CSVSRAGETQYF. The chain combines TRBV29-1 with TRBJ2-5; D perhaps matches TRBD1 (5 bases). Trimming left V 5 bases short and J 5 bases short, with 12 bases between. The CDR3 sequence is 12 residues long. Germline values: CDR1 SQVTM, CDR2 ANQGSEA.

CDR3 in DNA: TGTGCCAGCAGCTTAGAGGTAGGGCGGATTAATTCACCCCTCCACTTT. Translation: CASSLEVGRINSPLHF. The chain recombines TRBV11-2 with TRBJ1-6; D remains unclear. The CDR3 runs to 16 residues. Germline V gene sequence: CDR1 SGHAT, CDR2 FQNNGV. V lost 0 bases to trimming and J lost 6 bases, with 12 bases between them.

The chain has TRBV14 and TRBJ2-7; D remains unclear. The V and J ends lost 0 bases and 1 base respectively, with 7 bases between them. CDR3 length: 14 residues. Germline assignment: CDR1 SGHDN and CDR2 FVKESK. The CDR3 coding sequence is TGTGCCAGCAGCCAAGAACCTGGGTCCTACGAGCAGTACTTC. Its protein is CASSQEPGSYEQYF.

The chain combines TRBV18 with TRBJ2-2; D not certain. This CDR3 has 16 residues. Trimming shortened V by 4 bases and J by 4 bases, and 16 bases separated the two germline ends. Per the germline V gene, CDR1 is KGHSH and CDR2 is LQKENI. CDR3 region: CASSLDLGLATGELFF. The CDR3 region has the DNA TGTGCCAGCTCACTGGACCTAGGTTTAGCCACCGGGGAGCTGTTTTTT.

The chain has TRBV9 and TRBJ1-2; the D is unclear. The V end lost 3 bases, the J end lost 3 bases, and 18 bases lay between the germline ends. Germline CDR1 reads SGDLS; CDR2 reads YYNGEE. This CDR3 has 16 residues. The CDR3 DNA is TGTGCCAGCAGCGCACTGACATCCGGTATTGACTATGGCTACACCTTC. Its protein is CASSALTSGIDYGYTF.

The rearrangement uses TRBV18 and TRBJ2-3; 12 bases are a match to TRBD2. V lost 5 bases and J lost 3; bases outside the gene matches: 3. There are 15 residues in the CDR3. The germline V gene encodes CDR1 KGHSH and CDR2 LQKENI. The CDR3 spells CASSKLAGGTDTQYF. DNA for the CDR3: TGTGCCAGCTCAAAACTAGCGGGGGGAACAGATACGCAGTATTTT.

V usage is TRBV6-1 and J usage is TRBJ1-2; a possible D gene is TRBD1 (5 bases). Per the germline V gene, CDR1 is MNHNS and CDR2 is SASEGT. The CDR3 totals 14 residues. The V end lost 4 bases, the J end lost 4 bases, and 13 bases lay between the germline ends. The CDR3, as DNA: TGTGCCAGCAGTGGCCGGGACGGCCTCTATGGCTACACCTTC. This gives the protein CASSGRDGLYGYTF.

The chain couples TRBV9 to TRBJ1-2; weak D call: TRBD1 (5 bases). The CDR3 contains 18 residues. Germline V gives CDR1 SGDLS, CDR2 YYNGEE. The germline V and J ends were trimmed by 0 bases and 4 bases, with 22 bases remaining between them. CDR3 nucleotides: TGTGCCAGCAGCGTAGCTGGGCCCCCGGGGGGACGGATCTATGGCTACACCTTC. Translation: CASSVAGPPGGRIYGYTF. The complete variable domain, with remaining parts taken from reference TRBV9 and TRBJ1-2, reads DSGVTQTPKHLITATGQRVTLRCSPRSGDLSVYWYQQSLDQGLQFLIQYYNGEERAKGNILERFSAQQFPDLHSELNLSSLELGDSALYFCASSVAGPPGGRIYGYTFGSGTRLTVV.